This is a list of T cell receptor beta chains from one sample in a study of identical twins. TCRdb re-called the 5' RACE reads through MiXCR, storing one row per CDR3 protein. This table has under 500,000 distinct CDR3 sequences, 13% to 15% appearing once. This sample was also put to use in a study of yellow fever vaccine responses in identical twins.

The sequenced sample was CD4+ T cells sorted from blood. The receptor set was obtained from a woman under 30 in good health. Each CDR3 is given with its conserved first and last residue. Fields, in order: J gene, clone size, V gene, D gene, CDR3 DNA, CDR3 protein. D genes are given only for firm matches. The size of a clone is reported for some rows only, either as once, few or many, or as a class for expanded clones.

J gene: TRBJ2-7; clone size: .; V gene: TRBV5-1; D gene: TRBD2; CDR3 DNA: TGCGCCAGCAGCAGCGTTAGCGGGGGGGTGTCCTACGAGCAGTACTTC; CDR3 protein: CASSSVSGGVSYEQYF
J gene: TRBJ2-3; clone size: many; V gene: TRBV7-7; D gene: TRBD2; CDR3 DNA: TGTGCTAGCAGCCCACTACCCCGGGCTAGCGGGGGCACAGATACGCAGTATTTT; CDR3 protein: CASSPLPRASGGTDTQYF
J gene: TRBJ1-5; clone size: few; V gene: TRBV7-2; D gene: .; CDR3 DNA: TGTGCCAGCAGCTTGGCGTTCAACCCCAATCAGCCCCAGCATTTT; CDR3 protein: CASSLAFNPNQPQHF
J gene: TRBJ1-1; clone size: many; V gene: TRBV7-2; D gene: TRBD1; CDR3 DNA: TGTGCCAGCAGCCGAAGACAGGGAGGATACACTGAAGCTTTCTTT; CDR3 protein: CASSRRQGGYTEAFF
J gene: TRBJ2-5; clone size: few; V gene: TRBV7-9; D gene: .; CDR3 DNA: TGTGCCAGCAGCTTAGCGGGGGCTAAGGCGGAGACCCAGTACTTC; CDR3 protein: CASSLAGAKAETQYF
J gene: TRBJ1-4; clone size: few; V gene: TRBV12-3/TRBV12-4; D gene: .; CDR3 DNA: TGTGCCAGCAGTTTAGAGGCGACAGGATTTGAAAAACTGTTTTTT; CDR3 protein: CASSLEATGFEKLFF
J gene: TRBJ1-1; clone size: many; V gene: TRBV7-8; D gene: .; CDR3 DNA: TGTGCCAGCAGCTTAACTGGGGCTGAAGCTTTCTTT; CDR3 protein: CASSLTGAEAFF
J gene: TRBJ2-3; clone size: few; V gene: TRBV27; D gene: TRBD2; CDR3 DNA: TGTGCCGCGTGGCTAGCGGGTACAGATACGCAGTATTTT; CDR3 protein: CAAWLAGTDTQYF
J gene: TRBJ2-5; clone size: .; V gene: TRBV29-1; D gene: TRBD1; CDR3 DNA: TGCAGCAAAGGACAGGGGGAGACCCAGTACTTC; CDR3 protein: CSKGQGETQYF
J gene: TRBJ2-2; clone size: few; V gene: TRBV2; D gene: .; CDR3 DNA: TGTGCCAGCAGCGTAATAAAGACGGGACACAACACCGGGGAGCTGTTTTTT; CDR3 protein: CASSVIKTGHNTGELFF
J gene: TRBJ1-2; clone size: .; V gene: TRBV30; D gene: .; CDR3 DNA: TGTGCCTGGAGTGTACCGGGCTTTTATGGCTACACCTTC; CDR3 protein: CAWSVPGFYGYTF
J gene: TRBJ1-2; clone size: few; V gene: TRBV20-1; D gene: TRBD1; CDR3 DNA: TGCAGTGCTAAATTAGGGGGACAGGGATCTTATGGCTACACCTTC; CDR3 protein: CSAKLGGQGSYGYTF
J gene: TRBJ2-1; clone size: few; V gene: TRBV7-2; D gene: .; CDR3 DNA: TGTGCCAGCAGCTTTCTACTAGCCCACAATGAGCAGTTCTTC; CDR3 protein: CASSFLLAHNEQFF
J gene: TRBJ2-3; clone size: many; V gene: TRBV6-1; D gene: TRBD1; CDR3 DNA: TGTGCCAGCCCGGGACAGGGGGATGTGACAGATACGCAGTATTTT; CDR3 protein: CASPGQGDVTDTQYF